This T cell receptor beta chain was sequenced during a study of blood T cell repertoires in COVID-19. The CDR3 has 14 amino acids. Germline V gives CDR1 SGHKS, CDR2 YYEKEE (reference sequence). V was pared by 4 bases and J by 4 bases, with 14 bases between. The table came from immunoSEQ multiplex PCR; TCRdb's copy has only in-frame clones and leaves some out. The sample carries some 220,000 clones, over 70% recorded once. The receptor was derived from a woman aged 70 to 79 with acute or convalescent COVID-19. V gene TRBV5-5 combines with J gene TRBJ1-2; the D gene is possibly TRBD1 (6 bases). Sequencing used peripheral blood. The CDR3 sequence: CASSPQGKSYGYTF. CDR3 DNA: TGTGCCAGCAGCCCCCAGGGGAAAAGCTATGGCTACACCTTC.